This T cell receptor beta chain was sequenced for a study of blood T cell repertoires in COVID-19. Study at large: Acute and convalescent COVID-19 specimens originated in the United States, Italy and Spain. T cells, B-cell-depleted T cells, or PBMCs supplied cDNA or gDNA.

The table came from immunoSEQ multiplex PCR; TCRdb's copy has only in-frame clones and leaves some out. Of 250,000 to 350,000 clones in the sample, roughly 89% are singletons; the top ten hold 0.85% to 1%. Between the trimmed V and J ends, which lost 0 bases and 1 base, there was a span of 6 bases. From germline, CDR1 is KGHDR and CDR2 SFDVKD. The CDR3 runs 15 residues. The genes are TRBV24-1 and TRBJ2-1, with a weak D call TRBD1 (5 bases). The sample comprised peripheral blood. The receptor's source is a woman aged 40 to 55 who had recovered from COVID-19. CDR3 sequence (DNA): TGTGCCACCAGTGATTTGGCAGGGTCCTACAATGAGCAGTTCTTC. This encodes CATSDLAGSYNEQFF.